A single sample gave rise to the 5 T cell receptor beta chains below, sequenced in a study of cytomegalovirus exposure and HLA in healthy donors. The PCR contained 60 Vbeta and 13 Jbeta primers. The repertoire was sequenced with immunoSEQ multiplex PCR; TCRdb's copy has only in-frame clones and lacks some. The repertoire consists of over 150,000 clones, with around 67% occurring once and the leading ten covering around 4.3%. Sequencing was performed on PBMCs. Every receptor here comes from a young woman in good health and CMV-seropositive.

V gene TRBV4-1 combines with J gene TRBJ2-5, with TRBD2 as a possible D gene (6 bases). The germline V gene has CDR1 MGHRA and CDR2 YSYEKL. V lost 0 bases to trimming and J lost 3 bases, with 11 bases between them. The CDR3 has 15 residues. This CDR3 is CASSQDLGGEETQYF. CDR3 nucleotide sequence: TGCGCCAGCAGCCAAGACCTCGGAGGGGAAGAGACCCAGTACTTC.

This clone came up a few times. V usage is TRBV5-1 and J usage is TRBJ1-2; 9 bases agree with TRBD1. CDR1 is SGHRS, CDR2 YFSETQ, per germline. This CDR3 is 16 amino acids long. The J segment lost 7 bases and the V segment lost 4 bases, leaving 14 bases of the junction unmatched. CDR3 sequence reads: CASSPGTGRTASGYTF. The CDR3 DNA reads as TGCGCCAGCAGCCCCGGGACAGGGAGAACGGCGAGTGGCTACACCTTC.

Here the CDR3 DNA reads TGTGCCAGCAGGCAAGGACAGGGTCGGCAGTACTTC. It is translated as CASRQGQGRQYF. The chain uses TRBV6-6 and TRBJ2-5; TRBD1 agrees at 8 bases. Germline CDR1 and CDR2: MNHNY and SVGAGI (reference sequence). V dropped 6 bases and J dropped 11; count of bases not matched to a gene: 8. The CDR3 is made up of 12 amino acids.

This clone was seen a few times. The chain combines TRBV27 with TRBJ2-7; the match to TRBD2 covers 7 bases. Germline V CDR1 and CDR2: MNHEY, SMNVEV (reference sequence). J lost 4 bases, V lost 0 bases, and 12 bases had no gene match. There are 17 residues in the CDR3. In DNA, the CDR3 is TGTGCCAGCAGTTTATCTAAGCCCCGGGACTACCCTTACGAGCAGTACTTC. This encodes CASSLSKPRDYPYEQYF.

This clone has a handful of counts. The rearrangement links TRBV6-6 to TRBJ1-2; D uncertain. This CDR3 comprises 13 residues. CDR1 is MNHNY, CDR2 SVGAGI, per germline (reference sequence). Trimming took off 0 bases at V and 6 bases at J, with 8 bases between the two ends. The CDR3 DNA follows: TGTGCCAGCAGTTACTCGTCCTCTGATGGCTACACCTTC. Amino acid sequence: CASSYSSSDGYTF.